Below are 18 T cell receptor beta chains sequenced from a single sample in a study of OX40 agonist ivuxolimab in advanced cancers. Libraries were prepared by immunoSEQ multiplex PCR; TCRdb keeps only in-frame clonotypes and omits some of them. The sample comprises roughly 76,000 clones, 80% to 90% of which are singletons, and 3.5% to 5% rests with the top ten. This specimen consisted of CD4+ or CD8+ T cells sorted from blood, obtained in a trial of the OX40 agonist ivuxolimab. The receptors come from an adult with an advanced solid tumor such as melanoma, head and neck, liver or kidney cancer.

This clone was counted a single time. The J gene is TRBJ2-3, the V gene TRBV5-1; possibly TRBD1 or TRBD2 for D (5 bases each). There are 14 residues in the CDR3. Per germline, CDR1 SGHRS and CDR2 YFSETQ. V shed 4 bases and J shed 6 bases, with 15 bases lying between them. The CDR3 region has the DNA TGCGCCAGCAGCACGGGGACGTTCCCCGATACGCAGTATTTT. Its translation is CASSTGTFPDTQYF.

CDR3 protein: CASTLAPGGGNIQYF. The DNA for the CDR3 is TGCGCCAGCACGCTGGCCCCGGGAGGGGGAAACATTCAGTACTTC. The rearrangement joins TRBV5-1 to TRBJ2-4, with 8 nucleotides matching TRBD2. V gave up 6 bases and J gave up 6 bases; unmatched junction bases: 11. The length of the CDR3 is 15 residues. Germline V lookup: CDR1 SGHRS, CDR2 YFSETQ.

This chain connects TRBV5-6 to TRBJ2-1; 9 bases are a match to TRBD2. The V gene's germline CDR1 is SGHDT and CDR2 YYEEEE. The CDR3 is made up of 15 amino acids. V lost 5 bases to trimming and J lost 7 bases; unmatched junction nucleotides: 10. CDR3 residues: CASRTLGTSQNEQFF. The CDR3 DNA reads as TGTGCCAGCAGAACGCTCGGGACTAGCCAGAATGAGCAGTTCTTC.

This clone was detected only a few times. The chain couples TRBV7-9 to TRBJ1-2; 7 nucleotides align to TRBD1. Trimming cost V 4 bases and J 7 bases; bases outside gene matches: 3. CDR1 SEHNR and CDR2 FQNEAQ come from the germline V gene (reference sequence). There are 12 residues in the CDR3. The CDR3 coding sequence is TGTGCCAGCAGCTCCGACAGGGCTGGCTACACCTTC. Its protein product is CASSSDRAGYTF.

V is TRBV5-5 and J is TRBJ2-7, with 10 positions matching TRBD1. This CDR3 has 16 amino acids. With V trimmed by 3 bases and J by 3 bases, 9 bases remained unmatched. Per the germline V gene, CDR1 is SGHKS and CDR2 is YYEKEE (reference sequence). CDR3 region: CASSWAGDRGIYEQYF. CDR3 DNA: TGTGCCAGCAGCTGGGCTGGGGACAGGGGTATCTACGAGCAGTACTTC.

The rearrangement uses TRBV19 and TRBJ2-2; 10 bases agree with TRBD2. J lost 4 bases, V lost 7 bases, and 12 bases had no gene match. Germline V gene lookup returns CDR1 LNHDA and CDR2 SQIVND (reference sequence). CDR3 length: 17 amino acids. CDR3 region: CASTPLAGVPGTGELFF. CDR3 coding DNA: TGTGCCAGTACCCCGCTAGCGGGAGTTCCGGGCACCGGGGAGCTGTTTTTT.

The CDR3 DNA sequence: TGTGCCAGCAGCGAGGACAGGGGGCTACGGACCCAGCATTTT. It yields the protein CASSEDRGLRTQHF. The chain has TRBV2 and TRBJ1-5, with 11 bases lining up with TRBD1. Germline V CDR1 and CDR2: SNHLY, FYNNEI. V shed 6 bases and J 11 bases; nucleotides not matched to a gene: 9. This CDR3 is built from 14 residues.

The chain carries TRBV28 and TRBJ1-6; 8 bases align to TRBD1. The CDR3 runs to 14 residues. Germline V CDR1 and CDR2: MDHEN, SYDVKM. J was trimmed by 13 bases and V by 2 bases; bases with no gene match: 7. The CDR3 DNA reads as TGTGCCAGCAGTTTAGACAGGGGACTAGGGCCCCTCCACTTT. This gives the protein CASSLDRGLGPLHF.

This rearrangement joins TRBV2 to TRBJ1-5; the D gene is possibly TRBD1 (6 bases). The CDR3 has 14 residues. The germline V gene encodes CDR1 SNHLY and CDR2 FYNNEI. The V gene lost 5 bases and the J gene lost 3 bases, with 11 bases spanning the gap. The CDR3 here is CASSKDSYNQPQHF. In DNA, the CDR3 is TGTGCCAGCAGTAAGGACAGCTACAATCAGCCCCAGCATTTT.

CDR3 coding DNA: TGTGCCAGTAGGCCTAAGGGACAGATGAACACTGAAGCTTTCTTT. Translating it yields CASRPKGQMNTEAFF. The chain combines TRBV19 with TRBJ1-1; 7 bases line up with TRBD1. The V gene end was trimmed by 6 bases and the J gene end by 0 bases; junction bases not matched to a gene: 7. The CDR3 spans 15 residues. Per the germline V gene, CDR1 is LNHDA and CDR2 is SQIVND (reference sequence).

The gene calls are TRBV6-5 and TRBJ2-7; possible D gene TRBD2, 5 bases. Per germline, CDR1 MNHEY and CDR2 SVGAGI. The length of the CDR3 is 11 residues. The V end was cut by 11 bases, the J end by 3 bases, with 11 bases between. CDR3 DNA sequence: TGTGCCCGCTCTAGCAGCTACGAGCAGTACTTC. This translates into CARSSSYEQYF.

Only a few counts were recorded for this clone. The J gene is TRBJ1-2, the V gene TRBV7-9; D gene ambiguous. This CDR3 is 13 amino acids long. The germline gives CDR1 SEHNR, CDR2 FQNEAQ (reference sequence). The V gene lost 1 base and the J gene lost 8 bases, with 11 bases spanning the gap. CDR3 in amino acids: CASSLVGEGGYTF. The CDR3 coding sequence is TGTGCCAGCAGCTTAGTAGGCGAGGGAGGCTACACCTTC.

In its sample, this clone was seen a few times. DNA of the CDR3: TGCGCCAGCAGCACCGGGACTAGCGTTTACAATGAGCAGTTCTTC. It encodes CASSTGTSVYNEQFF. The rearrangement links TRBV5-1 to TRBJ2-1; TRBD2 matches 10 bases. CDR3 length: 15 amino acids. With V trimmed by 4 bases and J by 4 bases, 5 bases remained unmatched. Germline V gene sequence: CDR1 SGHRS, CDR2 YFSETQ.

This chain connects TRBV7-9 to TRBJ2-1; D ambiguous. Germline V gives CDR1 SEHNR, CDR2 FQNEAQ (reference sequence). Trimming pared 8 bases from V and 0 bases from J, leaving 8 bases between. The CDR3 loop spans 13 amino acids. The CDR3 bases are TGTGCCAGCGGTTCCAGCTCCTACAATGAGCAGTTCTTC. Translating it yields CASGSSSYNEQFF.

The rearrangement links TRBV6-5 to TRBJ2-5; 7 bases map to TRBD1. Looked up from germline, CDR1 is MNHEY and CDR2 is SVGAGI. Unmatched junction bases numbered 4, after V lost 6 bases and J lost 3 bases. The CDR3 has 13 amino acids. CDR3 coding DNA: TGTGCCAGCAGCTCCGACAGGGAAGAGACCCAGTACTTC. Amino acid sequence: CASSSDREETQYF.

The CDR3 region is CASSQQGYYEQYF. DNA of the CDR3: TGTGCCAGCAGCCAACAGGGCTACTACGAGCAGTACTTC. This chain links TRBV11-2 with TRBJ2-7; D may be TRBD1 (6 bases). V dropped 5 bases and J dropped 3 bases, with 11 bases sitting between them. In germline, CDR1 is SGHAT, CDR2 FQNNGV. The CDR3 runs 13 residues.

This chain links TRBV19 with TRBJ1-5, with TRBD1 matching 11 bases. The germline V gene has CDR1 LNHDA and CDR2 SQIVND (reference sequence). The CDR3 contains 17 residues. The V segment lost 7 bases and the J segment 1 base; nucleotides outside the gene matches: 9. CDR3 sequence (DNA): TGTGCCAGTAACAAGGACAGGGGGCTATCAAGCAATCAGCCCCAGCATTTT. Protein sequence: CASNKDRGLSSNQPQHF.

CDR3 loop: CASTGTSGSTGELFF. The DNA of the CDR3 is TGCGCCAGCACAGGGACTAGCGGGAGTACCGGGGAGCTGTTTTTT. The chain recombines TRBV5-1 with TRBJ2-2, with 14 bases fitting TRBD2. This CDR3 comprises 15 residues. The junction had 3 bases not matched to a gene; V was cut back by 6 bases and J by 5 bases. Germline V gene sequence: CDR1 SGHRS, CDR2 YFSETQ.